This TCR beta chain originates from a study of OX40 agonist ivuxolimab in advanced cancers. For the study at large: Patients undergoing dose escalation presented with hepatocellular carcinoma, melanoma, renal cell or head and neck cancer. Study outcomes and limitations: At doses 0.1 to 3.0 mg/kg, CD4+ and CD8+ clones expanded.

This clone was observed a few times. Its antigen is unknown. Deletions cut 5 bases from V and 8 bases from J, with 19 bases between. Germline CDR1 is SGHTA and CDR2 is FQGNSA. This CDR3 spans 15 amino acids. Systemic immunosuppression or a history of autoimmune disease excluded patients. TCRdb's table, derived via immunoSEQ multiplex PCR, lists solely in-frame clones and lacks some. The repertoire has roughly 100,000 clones, approximately 81% of them found once; the top ten carry 1% to 1.3%. This specimen consisted of CD4+ or CD8+ T cells sorted from blood, obtained in a trial of the OX40 agonist ivuxolimab. This clonotype was sampled from an adult with an advanced solid tumor such as melanoma, head and neck, liver or kidney cancer. The chain has TRBV7-2 and TRBJ1-5; the D gene is possibly TRBD1 (6 bases). Here the CDR3 reads CASSLMGASTEPQHF. The CDR3 nucleotides are TGTGCCAGCAGCCTCATGGGGGCATCGACCGAGCCCCAGCATTTT.